This is a list of T cell receptor beta chains from one sample in a study of shared clonotypes between healthy human individuals. The table came from immunoSEQ multiplex PCR; TCRdb's copy has only in-frame clones and leaves some out. The table lists around 1.9 million clones, 80% to 95% of them singletons, with 1.5% to 2% in the top ten. The sample was naive CD8+ T cells from PBMCs. The receptors were sampled from a man between 18 and 35 years old in good health. Some clones in this sample may be carry-over from other donors' samples. The CDR3 runs from the conserved cysteine through the conserved F or W. A D gene is named only where the DNA matches it firmly. Where a row states a size, it is once, few, many or the class of an expanded clone; other rows omit it.

v_call	j_call	clone_size	d_call	cdr3_nt	cdr3_aa
TRBV27	TRBJ2-3	.	TRBD2	TGTGCCAGCAGTCCCTCCGCGGGGGGCACAGATACGCAGTATTTT	CASSPSAGGTDTQYF
TRBV27	TRBJ2-7	.	TRBD1	TGTGCCAGCAGTCACGACAGGGGGCGTTACGAGCAGTACTTC	CASSHDRGRYEQYF
TRBV5-1	TRBJ2-1	.	TRBD1	TGCGCCAGCAGCTTGGTGGGACAGGGCCATGAGCAGTTCTTC	CASSLVGQGHEQFF
TRBV29-1	TRBJ2-5	.	.	TGCAGCGTTGAACGCGGGCGGGTTTTTCCGACCATCCAAGAGACCCAGTACTTC	CSVERGRVFPTIQETQYF
TRBV6-6	TRBJ2-1	once	TRBD1	TGTGCCAGCAGTTACGTGACAGGGGGCCTCAATGAGCAGTTCTTC	CASSYVTGGLNEQFF
TRBV7-9	TRBJ1-2	.	.	TGTGCCAGCAGCTCCCGGAACCTCAACTATGGCTACACCTTC	CASSSRNLNYGYTF
TRBV10-3	TRBJ1-6	.	.	TGTGCCATCAGTGACAGGGTACCCAATTCACCCCTCCACTTT	CAISDRVPNSPLHF
TRBV27	TRBJ2-1	.	.	TGTGCCAGCAGCCTAGGGGGGACGTCCTACAATGAGCAGTTCTTC	CASSLGGTSYNEQFF
TRBV9	TRBJ2-5	.	.	TGTGCCAGCAGCTACGGAGGGGAGGACGAGACCCAGTACTTC	CASSYGGEDETQYF
TRBV29-1	TRBJ1-1	.	.	TGCAGCGGTAAAGGGACGCTCAACACTGAAGCTTTCTTT	CSGKGTLNTEAFF
TRBV5-1	TRBJ2-7	.	.	TGCGCCAGCAGCTTGGGGCGGGAATACTCCTACGAGCAGTACTTC	CASSLGREYSYEQYF
TRBV25-1	TRBJ2-2	.	.	TGTGCCAGCAGTGAATCTGGGGGGCCCGGGGAGCTGTTTTTT	CASSESGGPGELFF
TRBV19	TRBJ1-1	.	.	TGTGCCAGTAGTATAGGCCCGGGGACTGAAGCTTTCTTT	CASSIGPGTEAFF
TRBV15	TRBJ2-7	.	TRBD2	TGTGCCACCAGCCCGCGGCTAGGACTAGCGGGAGTCTACGAGCAGTACTTC	CATSPRLGLAGVYEQYF
TRBV27	TRBJ2-1	.	.	TGTGCCAGCAGTTTGAGAGGGGGAGTGAATGAGCAGTTCTTC	CASSLRGGVNEQFF
TRBV5-1	TRBJ2-7	.	.	TGCGCCAGCAGCGGTGGTAGGGGCCAACTCTACTACGAGCAGTACTTC	CASSGGRGQLYYEQYF
TRBV27	TRBJ2-1	.	.	TGTGCCAGCAGTTTATCTGCAGGTTACAATGAGCAGTTCTTC	CASSLSAGYNEQFF
TRBV5-5	TRBJ1-5	.	TRBD1	TGTGCCAGCAGCTTGGAACCCGACAGGGCGCAGCCCCAGCATTTT	CASSLEPDRAQPQHF
TRBV27	TRBJ1-1	.	.	TGTGCCAGCAGTTTATCCAACCAGGGAAACACTGAAGCTTTCTTT	CASSLSNQGNTEAFF
TRBV7-9	TRBJ2-7	.	.	TGTGCCAGCAGCACCTTGGCCTACGAGCAGTACTTC	CASSTLAYEQYF
TRBV6-5	TRBJ1-1	.	.	TGTGCCAGCATCCCTTCGGCAAGTAGGACTGAAGCTTTCTTT	CASIPSASRTEAFF
TRBV28	TRBJ1-4	once	TRBD1	TGTGCCAGCAGTTTGTTATCAGGGGGCTGGGTGAATGAAAAACTGTTTTTT	CASSLLSGGWVNEKLFF
TRBV27	TRBJ2-7	.	.	TGTGCCAGCCTGGGGGGACCAGATTACGAGCAGTACTTC	CASLGGPDYEQYF
TRBV28	TRBJ2-5	.	.	TGTGCCAGCAGTTTGCTCCCAGGGGAGACCCAGTACTTC	CASSLLPGETQYF
TRBV11-2	TRBJ1-1	.	.	TGTGCCAGCAGTTATCCGTCGGGGATGGAACGTGAAGCTTTCTTT	CASSYPSGMEREAFF
TRBV28	TRBJ2-5	.	TRBD2	TGTGCCAGCAGTTTCCTAGCGGGAGGGCAGGAGGAGACCCAGTACTTC	CASSFLAGGQEETQYF
TRBV27	TRBJ2-7	.	.	TGTGCCAGCAGTTCTCTGAGCTCCTACGAGCAGTACTTC	CASSSLSSYEQYF
TRBV2	TRBJ2-1	.	TRBD2	TGTGCCAGCAGTGAATCTTGGCGGGAGGGCCGAGAGCAGTTCTTC	CASSESWREGREQFF
TRBV19	TRBJ1-1	once	.	TGTGCCAGTGGCCAGGGGAACACTGAAGCTTTCTTT	CASGQGNTEAFF
TRBV10-3	TRBJ2-7	once	TRBD1	TGTGCCATCAGTGAGTCCGAAGACAGGGTAACCGAGCAGTACTTC	CAISESEDRVTEQYF
TRBV15	TRBJ1-1	.	.	TGTGCCACCAGCAGAGAGTATGTGGGGAACACTGAAGCTTTCTTT	CATSREYVGNTEAFF
TRBV28	TRBJ2-2	.	TRBD1	TGTGCCAGCAGTTTATGGGACAGGGGGACCGGGGAGCTGTTTTTT	CASSLWDRGTGELFF
TRBV6-1	TRBJ1-1	.	.	TGTGCCAGCAGACCGGACGGTCAGAACACTGAAGCTTTCTTT	CASRPDGQNTEAFF
TRBV28	TRBJ2-3	.	.	TGTGCCAGCAGTCTAACCTCGGAGTACACAGATACGCAGTATTTT	CASSLTSEYTDTQYF
TRBV9	TRBJ2-1	once	.	TGTGCCAGCAGTGGCACAGGGAACATACCGCTATACAATGAGCAGTTCTTC	CASSGTGNIPLYNEQFF
TRBV10-3	TRBJ2-7	.	.	TGTGCCATCAGTGGAGCAGGGAGCTCCTACGAGCAGTACTTC	CAISGAGSSYEQYF
TRBV4-3	TRBJ2-1	.	.	TGCGCCAGCAGCCAGGACTTACAACCCTACAATGAGCAGTTCTTC	CASSQDLQPYNEQFF
TRBV6-6	TRBJ1-5	.	.	TGTGCCAGCCAAGGGACCAGACAGCACAATCAGCCCCAGCATTTT	CASQGTRQHNQPQHF
TRBV7-9	TRBJ2-6	.	TRBD1	TGTGCCAGCAGCTCCACTACAGGGGCTATCTCTGGGGCCAACGTCCTGACTTTC	CASSSTTGAISGANVLTF